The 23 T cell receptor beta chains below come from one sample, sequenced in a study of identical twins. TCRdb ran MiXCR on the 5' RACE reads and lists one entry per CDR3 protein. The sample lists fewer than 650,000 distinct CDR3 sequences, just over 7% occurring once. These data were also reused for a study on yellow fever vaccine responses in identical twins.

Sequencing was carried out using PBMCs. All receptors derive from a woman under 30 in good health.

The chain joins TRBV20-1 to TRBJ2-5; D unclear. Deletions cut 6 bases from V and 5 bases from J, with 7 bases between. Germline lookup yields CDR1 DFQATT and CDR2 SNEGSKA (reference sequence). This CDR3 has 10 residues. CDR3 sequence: CSAMMETQYF. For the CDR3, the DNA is TGCAGTGCCATGATGGAGACCCAGTACTTC.

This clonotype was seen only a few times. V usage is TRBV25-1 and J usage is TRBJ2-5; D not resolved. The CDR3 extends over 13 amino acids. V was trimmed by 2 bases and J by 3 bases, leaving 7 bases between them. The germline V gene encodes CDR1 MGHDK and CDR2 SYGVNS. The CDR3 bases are TGTGCCAGCAGTGAAATATTGAAAGAGACCCAGTACTTC. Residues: CASSEILKETQYF. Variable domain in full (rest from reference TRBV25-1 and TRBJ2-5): EADIYQTPRYLVIGTGKKITLECSQTMGHDKMYWYQQDPGMELHLIHYSYGVNSTEKGDLSSESTVSRIRTEHFPLTLESARPSHTSQYLCASSEILKETQYFGPGTRLLVL.

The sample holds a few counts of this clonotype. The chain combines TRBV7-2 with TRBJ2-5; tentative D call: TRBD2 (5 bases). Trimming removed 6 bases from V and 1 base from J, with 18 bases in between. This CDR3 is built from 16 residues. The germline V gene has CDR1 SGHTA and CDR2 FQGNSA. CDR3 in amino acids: CASSYKAAPPQETQYF. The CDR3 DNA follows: TGTGCCAGCAGTTATAAAGCGGCACCCCCCCAAGAGACCCAGTACTTC.

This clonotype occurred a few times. CDR3 sequence reads: CSAGQGFGELFF. CDR3 sequence (DNA): TGCAGTGCCGGACAGGGGTTCGGGGAGCTGTTTTTT. The V and J genes are TRBV20-1 and TRBJ2-2; 9 bases agree with TRBD1. Trimming took 6 bases from V and 7 from J; bases not matched to a gene: 3. Germline V lookup: CDR1 DFQATT, CDR2 SNEGSKA (reference sequence). The CDR3 sequence is 12 residues long.

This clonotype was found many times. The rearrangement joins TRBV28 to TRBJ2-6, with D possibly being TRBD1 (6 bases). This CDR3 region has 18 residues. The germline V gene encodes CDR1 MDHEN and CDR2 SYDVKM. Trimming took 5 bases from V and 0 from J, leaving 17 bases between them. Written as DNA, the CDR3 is TGTGCCAGCAGTGGACTCGGACAGCACTTCTCTGGGGCCAACGTCCTGACTTTC. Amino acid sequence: CASSGLGQHFSGANVLTF.

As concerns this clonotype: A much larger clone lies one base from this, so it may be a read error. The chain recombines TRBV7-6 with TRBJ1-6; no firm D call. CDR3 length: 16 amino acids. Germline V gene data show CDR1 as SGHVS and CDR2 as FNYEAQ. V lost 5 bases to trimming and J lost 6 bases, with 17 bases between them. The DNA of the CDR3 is TGTGCCAGCAGCAGTAGTGGAGAGTGGGGTAATTCACCCCTCCACTTT. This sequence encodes CASSSSGEWGNSPLHF.

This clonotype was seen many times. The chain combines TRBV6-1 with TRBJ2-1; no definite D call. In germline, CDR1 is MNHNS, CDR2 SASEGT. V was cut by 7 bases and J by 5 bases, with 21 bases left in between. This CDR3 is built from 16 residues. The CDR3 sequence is CASTSGRGKFHNEQFF. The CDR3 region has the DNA TGTGCCAGCACTAGTGGTCGCGGAAAATTCCACAATGAGCAGTTCTTC.

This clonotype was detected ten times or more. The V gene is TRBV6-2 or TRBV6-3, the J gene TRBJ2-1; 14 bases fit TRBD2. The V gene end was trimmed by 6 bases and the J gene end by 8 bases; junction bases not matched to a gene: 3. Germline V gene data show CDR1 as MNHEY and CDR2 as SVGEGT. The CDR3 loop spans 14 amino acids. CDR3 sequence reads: CASRPGLAGDEQFF. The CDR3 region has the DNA TGTGCCAGCAGACCGGGACTAGCGGGGGATGAGCAGTTCTTC.

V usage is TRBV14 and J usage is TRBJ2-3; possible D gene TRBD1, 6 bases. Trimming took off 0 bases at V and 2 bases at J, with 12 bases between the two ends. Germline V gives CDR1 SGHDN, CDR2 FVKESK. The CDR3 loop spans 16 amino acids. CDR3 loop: CASSQDGGRTTDTQYF. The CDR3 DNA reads TGTGCCAGCAGCCAAGATGGGGGCAGAACCACAGATACGCAGTATTTT.

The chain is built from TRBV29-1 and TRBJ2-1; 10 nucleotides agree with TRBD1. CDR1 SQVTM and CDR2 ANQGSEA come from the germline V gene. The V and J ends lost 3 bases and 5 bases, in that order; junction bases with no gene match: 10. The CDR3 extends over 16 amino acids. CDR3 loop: CSVDGTGAVDNNEQFF. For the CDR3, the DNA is TGCAGCGTTGATGGGACAGGGGCGGTGGACAACAATGAGCAGTTCTTC.

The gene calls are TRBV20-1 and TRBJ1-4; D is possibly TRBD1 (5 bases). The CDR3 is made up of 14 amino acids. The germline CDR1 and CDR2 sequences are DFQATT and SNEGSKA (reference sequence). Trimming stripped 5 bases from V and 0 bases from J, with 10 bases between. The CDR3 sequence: CSALGGATNEKLFF. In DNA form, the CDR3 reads TGCAGTGCTCTTGGAGGGGCAACTAATGAAAAACTGTTTTTT.

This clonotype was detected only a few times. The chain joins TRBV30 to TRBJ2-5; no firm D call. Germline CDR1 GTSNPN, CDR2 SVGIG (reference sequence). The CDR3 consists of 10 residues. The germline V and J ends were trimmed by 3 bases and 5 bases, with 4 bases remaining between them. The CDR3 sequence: CAWRGETQYF. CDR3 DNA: TGTGCCTGGAGAGGGGAGACCCAGTACTTC.

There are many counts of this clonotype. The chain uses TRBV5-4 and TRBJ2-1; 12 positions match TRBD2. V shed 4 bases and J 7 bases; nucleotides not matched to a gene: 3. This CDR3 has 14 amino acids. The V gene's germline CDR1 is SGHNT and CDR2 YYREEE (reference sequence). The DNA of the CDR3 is TGTGCCAGCAGCACCGGACTAGCGGGAAATGAGCAGTTCTTC. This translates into CASSTGLAGNEQFF.

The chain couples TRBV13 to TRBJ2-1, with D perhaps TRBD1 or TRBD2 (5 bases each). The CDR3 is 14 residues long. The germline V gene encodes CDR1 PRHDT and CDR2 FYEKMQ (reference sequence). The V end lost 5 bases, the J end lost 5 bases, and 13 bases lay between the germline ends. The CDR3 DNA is TGTGCCAGCAGCACAACCGGGACCCACAATGAGCAGTTCTTC. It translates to CASSTTGTHNEQFF.

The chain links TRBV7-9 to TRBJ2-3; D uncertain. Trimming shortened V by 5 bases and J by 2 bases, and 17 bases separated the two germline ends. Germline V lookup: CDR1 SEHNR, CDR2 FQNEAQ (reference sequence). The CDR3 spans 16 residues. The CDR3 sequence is CASSPLSARDTDTQYF. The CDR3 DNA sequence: TGTGCCAGCAGCCCCCTATCGGCCAGAGACACAGATACGCAGTATTTT.

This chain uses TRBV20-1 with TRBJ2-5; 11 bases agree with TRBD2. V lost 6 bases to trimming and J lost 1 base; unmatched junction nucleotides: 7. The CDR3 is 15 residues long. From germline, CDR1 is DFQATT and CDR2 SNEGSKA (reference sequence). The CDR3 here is CSATLAGGLQETQYF. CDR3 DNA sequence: TGCAGTGCCACCCTAGCGGGGGGCCTCCAAGAGACCCAGTACTTC.

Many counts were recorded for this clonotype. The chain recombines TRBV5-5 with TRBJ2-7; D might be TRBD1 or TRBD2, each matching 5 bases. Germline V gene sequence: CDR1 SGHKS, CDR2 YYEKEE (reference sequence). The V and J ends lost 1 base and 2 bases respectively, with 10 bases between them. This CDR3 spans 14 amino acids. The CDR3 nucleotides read TGTGCCAGCAGCTTGAGGCAGGGACCCTACGAGCAGTACGTC. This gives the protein CASSLRQGPYEQYV.

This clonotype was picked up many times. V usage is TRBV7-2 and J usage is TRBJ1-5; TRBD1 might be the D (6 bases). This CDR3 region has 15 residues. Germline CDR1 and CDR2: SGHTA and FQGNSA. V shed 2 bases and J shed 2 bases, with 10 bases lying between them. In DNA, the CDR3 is TGTGCCAGCAGCTTAAAGCCAGGGGGCAATCAGCCCCAGCATTTT. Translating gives CASSLKPGGNQPQHF.

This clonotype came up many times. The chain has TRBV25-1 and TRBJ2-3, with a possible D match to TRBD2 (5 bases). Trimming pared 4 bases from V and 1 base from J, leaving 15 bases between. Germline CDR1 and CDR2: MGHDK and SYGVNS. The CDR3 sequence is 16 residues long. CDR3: CASSAGGLSRTDTQYF. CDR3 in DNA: TGTGCCAGCAGTGCAGGCGGGCTGAGTCGCACAGATACGCAGTATTTT. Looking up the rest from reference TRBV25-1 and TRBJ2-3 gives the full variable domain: EADIYQTPRYLVIGTGKKITLECSQTMGHDKMYWYQQDPGMELHLIHYSYGVNSTEKGDLSSESTVSRIRTEHFPLTLESARPSHTSQYLCASSAGGLSRTDTQYFGPGTRLTVL.

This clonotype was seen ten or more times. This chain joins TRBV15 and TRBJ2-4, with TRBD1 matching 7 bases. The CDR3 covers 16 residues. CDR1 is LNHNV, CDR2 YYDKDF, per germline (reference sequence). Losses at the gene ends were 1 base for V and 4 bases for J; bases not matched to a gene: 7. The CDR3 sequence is CATSRVGTASKNIQYF. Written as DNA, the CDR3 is TGTGCCACCAGCAGAGTGGGGACAGCATCAAAAAACATTCAGTACTTC.

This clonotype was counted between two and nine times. The CDR3: CSASRRVDEQFF. In DNA form, the CDR3 reads TGCAGTGCCTCCCGCCGGGTAGATGAGCAGTTCTTC. The gene calls are TRBV20-1 and TRBJ2-1; no definite D call. V dropped 6 bases and J dropped 8 bases, with 14 bases sitting between them. Germline CDR1 reads DFQATT; CDR2 reads SNEGSKA (reference sequence). This CDR3 contains 12 residues.

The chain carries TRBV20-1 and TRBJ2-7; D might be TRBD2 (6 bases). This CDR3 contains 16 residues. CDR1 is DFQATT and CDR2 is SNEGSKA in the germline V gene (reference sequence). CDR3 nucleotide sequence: TGCAGCGCAATCCAATCAACCGGGACTCCCCACTACGAGCAGTACTTC. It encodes CSAIQSTGTPHYEQYF.

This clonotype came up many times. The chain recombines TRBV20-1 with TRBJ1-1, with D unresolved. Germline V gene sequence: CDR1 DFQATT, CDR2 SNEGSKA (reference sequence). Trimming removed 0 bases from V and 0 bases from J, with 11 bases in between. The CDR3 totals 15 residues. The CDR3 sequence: CSARDHSRMNTEAFF. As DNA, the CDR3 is TGCAGTGCTAGAGATCATAGCAGGATGAACACTGAAGCTTTCTTT.